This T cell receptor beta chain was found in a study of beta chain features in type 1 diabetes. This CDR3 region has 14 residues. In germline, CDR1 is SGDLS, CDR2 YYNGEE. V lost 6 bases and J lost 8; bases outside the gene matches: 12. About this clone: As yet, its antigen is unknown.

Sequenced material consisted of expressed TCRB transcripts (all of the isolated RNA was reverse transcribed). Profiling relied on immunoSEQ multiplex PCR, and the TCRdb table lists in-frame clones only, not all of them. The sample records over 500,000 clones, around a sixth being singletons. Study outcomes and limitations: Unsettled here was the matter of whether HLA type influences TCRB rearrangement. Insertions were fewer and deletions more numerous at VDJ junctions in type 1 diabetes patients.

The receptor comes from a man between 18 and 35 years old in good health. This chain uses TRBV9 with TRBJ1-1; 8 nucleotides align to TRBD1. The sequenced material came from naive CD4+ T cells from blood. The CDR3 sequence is CASTSLRDRTEAFF. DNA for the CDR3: TGTGCCAGCACCTCCTTACGGGACAGGACAGAAGCTTTCTTT.